Presented here are 8 T cell receptor beta chains from one specimen sequenced in a study of T cell responses to AZD1222 COVID-19 vaccine. Generated by immunoSEQ multiplex PCR, the TCRdb table keeps only in-frame clones and is missing some. The data contain around 100,000 clones, about 88% of them singletons. Sequenced here: peripheral blood, sampled on day 0 of AZD1222 vaccination. These receptors came from an adult in good health.

This clone was found once. The chain links TRBV28 to TRBJ1-5; D not certain. With 5 bases removed from V and 6 bases from J, the gap between germline ends came to 29 bases. The germline gives CDR1 MDHEN, CDR2 SYDVKM. CDR3 size: 19 residues. The CDR3 loop reads CASSPYPIASLGISQPQHF. In nucleotides, the CDR3 is TGTGCCAGCAGTCCCTACCCAATCGCGAGTCTGGGAATATCTCAGCCCCAGCATTTT.

This chain uses TRBV10-3 with TRBJ1-2; TRBD1 matches 7 bases. V was clipped by 11 bases and J by 7 bases; unmatched bases: 13. Germline CDR1 and CDR2: ENHRY and SYGVKD. The CDR3 contains 13 residues. The CDR3 nucleotides read TGTGCCCATTCTGTAGGACAGGAAACTGGCTACACCTTC. It translates to CAHSVGQETGYTF.

The CDR3 nucleotides read TGTGCCAGCAGTGAAGCGTCGCGGGAGTATGGCTACACCTTC. This translates into CASSEASREYGYTF. The chain joins TRBV2 to TRBJ1-2; unclear D gene. V dropped 0 bases and J dropped 5 bases, with 10 bases sitting between them. The CDR3 length is 14 residues. CDR1 and CDR2 from the germline V gene are SNHLY and FYNNEI.

The gene calls are TRBV6-1 and TRBJ2-7; D might be TRBD1 (6 bases). The germline CDR1 and CDR2 sequences are MNHNS and SASEGT. CDR3 length: 15 residues. Trimming pared 6 bases from V and 0 bases from J, leaving 15 bases between. The CDR3 is CASRPQGLSSYEQYF. The DNA of the CDR3 is TGTGCCAGCAGACCTCAGGGGTTGAGCTCCTACGAGCAGTACTTC.

This chain links TRBV19 with TRBJ1-5; a weak D match, TRBD1 (5 bases). Trimming pared 5 bases from V and 6 bases from J, leaving 20 bases between. This CDR3 is 16 amino acids long. CDR1 and CDR2 (germline): LNHDA, SQIVND (reference sequence). The CDR3 loop is CASSSPGGEGGQPQHF. As DNA, the CDR3 is TGTGCCAGTAGTTCCCCGGGGGGGGAAGGCGGTCAGCCCCAGCATTTT.

The chain combines TRBV7-8 with TRBJ2-5; 7 positions agree with TRBD1. This CDR3 has 15 residues. With V trimmed by 5 bases and J by 5 bases, 11 bases remained unmatched. Germline-derived CDR1 and CDR2 are SGHVS and FQNEAQ. CDR3 sequence reads: CASSLRQGLEETQYF. CDR3 bases: TGTGCCAGCAGCCTAAGACAGGGTTTGGAGGAGACCCAGTACTTC.

The CDR3 protein is CASSLVDSYTGELFF. The CDR3 nucleotides read TGTGCCAGCAGCTTAGTGGACTCCTACACCGGGGAGCTGTTTTTT. V is TRBV7-9 and J is TRBJ2-2; possible D gene TRBD2, 5 bases. Germline V gene lookup returns CDR1 SEHNR and CDR2 FQNEAQ (reference sequence). The CDR3 has 15 residues. Trimming took off 1 base at V and 3 bases at J, with 9 bases between the two ends. The variable domain in full, with the rest retrieved from reference TRBV7-9 and TRBJ2-2, is DTGVSQNPRHKITKRGQNVTFRCDPISEHNRLYWYRQTLGQGPEFLTYFQNEAQLEKSRLLSDRFSAERPKGSFSTLEIQRTEQGDSAMYLCASSLVDSYTGELFFGEGSRLTVL.

This rearrangement joins TRBV3-1 (or the pseudogene TRBV3-2) to TRBJ1-4, with a tentative D call TRBD1 (5 bases). Trimming took 1 base from V and 2 from J, leaving 8 bases between them. CDR1 is LGHDT and CDR2 is YNNKEL in the germline V gene (reference sequence). The CDR3 covers 15 residues. The CDR3 protein is CASSQGGGTNEKLFF. The CDR3 DNA sequence: TGTGCCAGCAGCCAAGGGGGCGGGACTAATGAAAAACTGTTTTTT.